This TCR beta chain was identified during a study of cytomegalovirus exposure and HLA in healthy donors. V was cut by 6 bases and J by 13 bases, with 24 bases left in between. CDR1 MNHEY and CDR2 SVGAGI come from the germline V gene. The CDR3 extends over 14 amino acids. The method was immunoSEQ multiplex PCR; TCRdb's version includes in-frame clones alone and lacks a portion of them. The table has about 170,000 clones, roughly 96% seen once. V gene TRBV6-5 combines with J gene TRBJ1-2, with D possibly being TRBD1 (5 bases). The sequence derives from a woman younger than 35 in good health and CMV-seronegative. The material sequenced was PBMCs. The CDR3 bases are TGTGCCAGCAGACCCCGGGGGGGTCTGGTCGGTGCCACCTTC. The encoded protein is CASRPRGGLVGATF.